One sample yielded the 30 T cell receptor beta chains listed below, sequenced in a study of T cell changes during pregnancy in multiple sclerosis (dated by TCRdb to the late 2010s). The library relied on the immunoSEQ multiplex PCR assay. TCRdb obtained this table from immuneACCESS and retained in-frame rearrangements with V and J assigned. These tables miss some clones; where compared with another copy, unresolved V genes account for less than half of the shortfall, and the remainder is unexplained. This sample lists around 71,000 clones; under 95% were detected once. Around 1.6% of the sample comes from the top ten. The material sequenced was peripheral blood, taken after pregnancy. The receptors originated from a female donor with multiple sclerosis, enrolled in a pregnancy study.

The V call is TRBV29-1, the J call TRBJ2-2; the match to TRBD1 covers 8 bases. The germline CDR1 and CDR2 sequences are SQVTM and ANQGSEA. The CDR3 totals 14 residues. Trimming cost V 4 bases and J 7 bases; bases outside gene matches: 8. CDR3 DNA sequence: TGCAGCGTTGCGGCAGGGGGCACGGGCGGGGAGCTGTTTTTT. The encoded protein is CSVAAGGTGGELFF.

The gene calls are TRBV6-6 and TRBJ1-1; no clear D. CDR1 and CDR2 (germline): MNHNY, SVGAGI (reference sequence). Trimming cost V 2 bases and J 3 bases, with 7 bases left between them. There are 13 residues in the CDR3. The CDR3: CASSYREDTEAFF. CDR3 nucleotides: TGTGCCAGCAGTTACAGGGAGGACACTGAAGCTTTCTTT.

This rearrangement joins TRBV15 to TRBJ1-4; D remains ambiguous. The V and J ends lost 4 bases and 0 bases respectively, with 9 bases between them. CDR3 size: 15 residues. The V gene's germline CDR1 is LNHNV and CDR2 YYDKDF (reference sequence). CDR3 bases: TGTGCCACCAGCACCGGACTTGCAACTAATGAAAAACTGTTTTTT. Amino acid sequence: CATSTGLATNEKLFF. The full variable domain, rest sourced from reference TRBV15 and TRBJ1-4, is DAMVIQNPRYQVTQFGKPVTLSCSQTLNHNVMYWYQQKSSQAPKLLFHYYDKDFNNEADTPDNFQSRRPNTSFCFLDIRSPGLGDTAMYLCATSTGLATNEKLFFGSGTQLSVL.

The chain has TRBV5-1 and TRBJ2-7; 7 bases align to TRBD2. Losses at the gene ends were 0 bases for V and 6 bases for J; bases not matched to a gene: 6. CDR3 length equals 14 residues. CDR1 SGHRS and CDR2 YFSETQ come from the germline V gene. The CDR3: CASSLVGGPLEQYF. The CDR3 DNA sequence: TGCGCCAGCAGCTTGGTGGGAGGGCCCCTCGAGCAGTACTTC. The variable domain in full, completed from reference TRBV5-1 and TRBJ2-7, reads KAGVTQTPRYLIKTRGQQVTLSCSPISGHRSVSWYQQTPGQGLQFLFEYFSETQRNKGNFPGRFSGRQFSNSRSEMNVSTLELGDSALYLCASSLVGGPLEQYFGPGTRLTVT.

The chain employs TRBV4-1 and TRBJ1-1; D gene uncertain. The CDR3 consists of 15 residues. The germline CDR1 and CDR2 sequences are MGHRA and YSYEKL. V lost 1 base to trimming and J lost 1 base, with 10 bases between them. The CDR3, as DNA: TGCGCCAGCAGCCAAGTAGATCGGGAGAACACTGAAGCTTTCTTT. This codes for CASSQVDRENTEAFF.

The chain has TRBV4-2 and TRBJ2-7, with 12 bases aligning to TRBD2. Per germline, CDR1 LGHNA and CDR2 YNFKEQ. The CDR3 loop spans 17 amino acids. V trimming: 0 bases; J trimming: 5 bases; junction bases outside the gene matches: 8. For the CDR3, the DNA is TGTGCCAGCAGCCAAGAGCAGATCGGACTAGCGGGACACGAGCAGTACTTC. Translation: CASSQEQIGLAGHEQYF.

The V and J genes are TRBV6-1 and TRBJ1-5; D unresolved. V shed 1 base and J shed 4 bases, with 8 bases lying between them. The V gene's germline CDR1 is MNHNS and CDR2 SASEGT. The CDR3 runs 14 residues. This chain's CDR3 is CASSEVAENQPQHF. The CDR3 DNA is TGTGCCAGCAGTGAAGTGGCAGAAAATCAGCCCCAGCATTTT.

The chain combines TRBV6-6 with TRBJ1-5; D unclear. This CDR3 contains 12 residues. V lost 6 bases and J lost 9, with 12 bases in between. CDR1 and CDR2 (germline): MNHNY, SVGAGI (reference sequence). The CDR3: CASSPDFGPQHF. In nucleotides, the CDR3 is TGTGCCAGCAGCCCCGACTTCGGGCCCCAGCATTTT.

In DNA form, the CDR3 reads TGCGCCAGCAGCCCGTGGTATTGGAGACCAGAGACCCAGTACTTC. It yields the protein CASSPWYWRPETQYF. The V gene is TRBV5-1, the J gene TRBJ2-5; D unresolved. V gave up 4 bases and J gave up 4 bases, with 17 bases separating them. CDR3 length equals 15 residues. The V gene's germline CDR1 is SGHRS and CDR2 YFSETQ.

This clone was found once. CDR3 bases: TGTGCCAGCAGCCGGGGAGACGGCGACGAGCAGTACTTC. Translation: CASSRGDGDEQYF. The chain combines TRBV4-2 with TRBJ2-7, with D possibly TRBD2 on 5 matching bases. Deletions cut 4 bases from V and 5 bases from J, with 12 bases between. The germline CDR1 and CDR2 sequences are LGHNA and YNFKEQ. CDR3 length: 13 amino acids.

The chain has TRBV5-1 and TRBJ2-1, with TRBD2 matching 13 bases. J gave up 6 bases and V 4 bases, and 7 bases lay outside the gene matches. The germline V gene encodes CDR1 SGHRS and CDR2 YFSETQ. This CDR3 has 16 amino acids. CDR3 protein: CASSPRTSGSVNEQFF. CDR3 DNA: TGCGCCAGCAGCCCACGGACTAGCGGGAGTGTCAATGAGCAGTTCTTC.

The J gene is TRBJ2-7, the V gene TRBV10-2; 11 nucleotides match TRBD2. Germline V gives CDR1 WSHSY, CDR2 SAAADI. Germline trimming cut 8 bases from V and 2 bases from J; bases unmatched to any gene: 5. This CDR3 has 14 amino acids. Written as DNA, the CDR3 is TGCGCCAGCGTAATAGCGGGAGGGGCCTACGAGCAGTACTTC. Its translation is CASVIAGGAYEQYF.

This clone was observed a single time. The chain carries TRBV27 and TRBJ2-7; D uncertain. This CDR3 comprises 15 residues. Trimming stripped 1 base from V and 0 bases from J, with 10 bases between. Germline loops: CDR1 MNHEY, CDR2 SMNVEV (reference sequence). DNA of the CDR3: TGTGCCAGCAGTTTATTGGCTGGAGCCTCCTACGAGCAGTACTTC. Protein sequence: CASSLLAGASYEQYF.

DNA of the CDR3: TGTGCCAGCAGACGGAGGGAAAGCTCCTACAATGAGCAGTTCTTC. It encodes CASRRRESSYNEQFF. The chain recombines TRBV28 with TRBJ2-1; D is perhaps TRBD2 (6 bases). There are 15 residues in the CDR3. Germline loops: CDR1 MDHEN, CDR2 SYDVKM. V shed 6 bases and J shed 0 bases, with 12 bases lying between them.

The chain joins TRBV2 to TRBJ1-1; 9 bases align to TRBD1. The CDR3 has 13 amino acids. Germline-derived CDR1 and CDR2 are SNHLY and FYNNEI. J gave up 5 bases and V 5 bases, and 3 bases lay outside the gene matches. The CDR3 sequence: CASSPGTGTEAFF. As DNA, the CDR3 is TGTGCCAGCAGTCCCGGGACAGGGACTGAAGCTTTCTTT.

The chain joins TRBV19 to TRBJ2-1; D may be TRBD1 (6 bases). CDR1 and CDR2 from the germline V gene are LNHDA and SQIVND (reference sequence). The CDR3 consists of 12 residues. The V gene lost 5 bases and the J gene lost 8 bases, with 10 bases spanning the gap. For the CDR3, the DNA is TGTGCCAGTAGTGCCACAGGGCATGAGCAGTTCTTC. It translates to CASSATGHEQFF.

The chain uses TRBV11-2 and TRBJ1-1; D uncertain. The germline gives CDR1 SGHAT, CDR2 FQNNGV. Trimming took 0 bases from V and 5 from J, leaving 4 bases between them. The CDR3 covers 12 residues. This CDR3 reads CASSLETTEAFF. Here the CDR3 DNA reads TGTGCCAGCAGCTTAGAAACTACTGAAGCTTTCTTT. Full variable domain (remainder filled in from reference TRBV11-2 and TRBJ1-1): EAGVAQSPRYKIIEKRQSVAFWCNPISGHATLYWYQQILGQGPKLLIQFQNNGVVDDSQLPKDRFSAERLKGVDSTLKIQPAKLEDSAVYLCASSLETTEAFFGQGTRLTVV.

The chain joins TRBV7-9 to TRBJ2-1, with D tentatively TRBD1 (5 bases). The CDR3 sequence is 15 residues long. V lost 2 bases and J lost 6, with 14 bases in between. CDR1 is SEHNR and CDR2 is FQNEAQ in the germline V gene (reference sequence). CDR3 sequence (DNA): TGTGCCAGCAGCTTATCACAGGCAATCGTCAATGAGCAGTTCTTC. Its translation is CASSLSQAIVNEQFF.

The gene calls are TRBV7-9 and TRBJ1-2; D is unresolved. Germline V gene data show CDR1 as SEHNR and CDR2 as FQNEAQ (reference sequence). The CDR3 is 14 residues long. V dropped 2 bases and J dropped 4 bases, with 11 bases sitting between them. CDR3 sequence (DNA): TGTGCCAGCAGCTTATCGTCAGGAATCTATGGCTACACCTTC. It yields the protein CASSLSSGIYGYTF. Complete variable domain (other parts from reference TRBV7-9 and TRBJ1-2): DTGVSQNPRHKITKRGQNVTFRCDPISEHNRLYWYRQTLGQGPEFLTYFQNEAQLEKSRLLSDRFSAERPKGSFSTLEIQRTEQGDSAMYLCASSLSSGIYGYTFGSGTRLTVV.

The genes are TRBV19 and TRBJ2-6, with unresolved D. V shed 3 bases and J shed 0 bases, with 6 bases lying between them. The CDR3 consists of 15 residues. CDR1 and CDR2 from the germline V gene are LNHDA and SQIVND (reference sequence). The CDR3 DNA follows: TGTGCCAGTAGTATTTTAATCTCTGGGGCCAACGTCCTGACTTTC. It encodes CASSILISGANVLTF.

This clone was detected ten times or more. This chain links TRBV11-2 with TRBJ1-5, with a possible D match to TRBD1 (5 bases). The germline gives CDR1 SGHAT, CDR2 FQNNGV. V was pared by 2 bases and J by 5 bases, with 7 bases between. This CDR3 spans 13 amino acids. The CDR3 protein is CASSLQGYQPQHF. The CDR3 DNA follows: TGTGCCAGCAGCTTACAGGGTTATCAGCCCCAGCATTTT.

The CDR3 coding sequence is TGTGCCTGGAGAGAAGGGACAGTTATCTATGGCTACACCTTC. This translates into CAWREGTVIYGYTF. The V gene is TRBV30, the J gene TRBJ1-2, with 7 positions matching TRBD1. The germline V gene has CDR1 GTSNPN and CDR2 SVGIG (reference sequence). This CDR3 contains 14 residues. The V and J ends lost 3 bases and 4 bases, in that order; junction bases with no gene match: 8.

The J gene is TRBJ2-1, the V gene TRBV6-1; TRBD2 agrees at 13 bases. Germline assignment: CDR1 MNHNS and CDR2 SASEGT. The CDR3 loop spans 14 amino acids. The trim removed 11 bases at V and 7 bases at J, leaving 8 bases unmatched. The CDR3 protein is CAYRTSGSKNEQFF. CDR3 bases: TGTGCCTACCGGACTAGCGGGAGTAAAAATGAGCAGTTCTTC.

The rearrangement uses TRBV5-6 and TRBJ2-7, with 8 bases matching TRBD2. V shed 2 bases, J shed 6 bases, and the junction held 7 bases outside the gene matches. From germline, CDR1 is SGHDT and CDR2 YYEEEE. The CDR3 consists of 14 residues. CDR3 in amino acids: CASSLRAGAREQYF. CDR3 DNA: TGTGCCAGCAGCTTACGAGCGGGAGCCCGCGAGCAGTACTTC.

The chain employs TRBV7-3 and TRBJ2-1; D is possibly TRBD2 (5 bases). Germline V CDR1 and CDR2: SGHTA, FQGTGA. With 3 bases removed from V and 6 bases from J, the gap between germline ends came to 12 bases. This CDR3 region has 14 residues. The CDR3 bases are TGTGCCAGCAGCTTTTATGAGCGGACCAATGAGCAGTTCTTC. Translation: CASSFYERTNEQFF.

The chain carries TRBV29-1 and TRBJ2-7, with TRBD1 matching 11 bases. The CDR3 spans 14 residues. Germline V lookup: CDR1 SQVTM, CDR2 ANQGSEA. The ends lost 4 bases at V and 7 bases at J; junction bases unmatched: 9. The CDR3 nucleotides read TGCAGCGTTGCCTGGGGACAGGGGGAAGGGGAGCAGTACTTC. It specifies CSVAWGQGEGEQYF.

The genes are TRBV7-2 and TRBJ2-1; 10 bases are a match to TRBD2. CDR3 size: 20 residues. Germline assignment: CDR1 SGHTA and CDR2 FQGNSA. Trimming removed 0 bases from V and 2 bases from J; junction bases left unmatched: 13. The CDR3 sequence: CASSLAFKRGAGGPYNEQFF. Written as DNA, the CDR3 is TGTGCCAGCAGCTTAGCGTTTAAGAGGGGAGCGGGAGGGCCCTACAATGAGCAGTTCTTC.

V usage is TRBV7-9 and J usage is TRBJ1-4; 7 positions agree with TRBD1. Trimming cost V 2 bases and J 6 bases; bases outside gene matches: 3. This CDR3 has 14 amino acids. In germline, CDR1 is SEHNR, CDR2 FQNEAQ (reference sequence). The CDR3 region has the DNA TGTGCCAGCAGCTTACGTCAGGGGGATGAAAAACTGTTTTTT. This codes for CASSLRQGDEKLFF.

This clone was picked up a small number of times. CDR3: CASSIQRENNEQFF. The CDR3 bases are TGTGCCAGTAGTATCCAGCGGGAAAACAATGAGCAGTTCTTC. The V gene is TRBV19, the J gene TRBJ2-1, with TRBD2 matching over 7 bases. J lost 5 bases, V lost 3 bases, and 4 bases had no gene match. The CDR3 runs to 14 residues. The germline V gene encodes CDR1 LNHDA and CDR2 SQIVND (reference sequence).

J is TRBJ1-2 and V is TRBV6-1; D unclear. Germline lookup yields CDR1 MNHNS and CDR2 SASEGT. The germline V and J ends were trimmed by 0 bases and 6 bases, with 14 bases remaining between them. The CDR3 sequence is 15 residues long. The CDR3 region has the DNA TGTGCCAGCAGTGAAGCGACCCCGACAAATGATGGCTACACCTTC. Protein sequence: CASSEATPTNDGYTF.